The T cell receptor (beta chain) under discussion was sequenced for a study of T cell changes during pregnancy in multiple sclerosis. TCRdb's table, derived via immunoSEQ multiplex PCR, lists solely in-frame clones and lacks some. The repertoire consists of tens of thousands of clones, with 90% occurring once and the leading ten covering approximately 5.8%. Germline-derived CDR1 and CDR2 are PRHDT and FYEKMQ (reference sequence). V shed 5 bases and J 1 base; nucleotides not matched to a gene: 10. The CDR3 runs to 17 residues. The chain couples TRBV13 to TRBJ2-2; 7 positions agree with TRBD1. Sequenced material: peripheral blood, taken in the third trimester of pregnancy. The receptor was derived from a female donor in good health, enrolled as a control in a pregnancy study. The CDR3 DNA reads TGTGCCAGCAGCCGCCAGTCGACAGGGCGGAACACCGGGGAGCTGTTTTTT. Residues: CASSRQSTGRNTGELFF.